Here is one TCR beta chain with its context. Sequencing was performed with immunoSEQ multiplex PCR; in TCRdb, only in-frame clones are kept and a portion is missing. The sample has 64,000 or so clones, about 80% seen once. This entry is derived from a study of OX40 agonist ivuxolimab in advanced cancers. Study-level background: Patients receiving dose escalation had hepatocellular carcinoma, melanoma, renal cell or head and neck cancer.

Trimming removed 0 bases from V and 4 bases from J, with 13 bases in between. The CDR3 is made up of 15 amino acids. CDR1 and CDR2 from the germline V gene are SGHVS and FQNEAQ. The rearrangement links TRBV7-8 to TRBJ2-7; D is perhaps TRBD1 (5 bases). Specimen: CD4+ or CD8+ T cells sorted from blood, collected in a trial of the OX40 agonist ivuxolimab. The TCR comes from an adult with an advanced solid tumor such as melanoma, head and neck, liver or kidney cancer. In DNA form, the CDR3 reads TGTGCCAGCAGCTTAGCGACCAGGGCGAGATACGAGCAGTACTTC. Protein: CASSLATRARYEQYF.